Below are 24 T cell receptor beta chains sequenced from a single sample in a study of CD8+ T cells in alopecia areata. Sample treatment: oral pan-JAK inhibitor, 5-10 mg twice daily. It was cDNA, reverse transcribed from extracted RNA, that served as the sequencing template. Produced via immunoSEQ multiplex PCR; TCRdb's table is partial and in-frame only. The sample lists roughly 180,000 clones, around 56% occurring once. The sample in question was CD4+ T cells sorted from blood, obtained at week 4, from a patient treated with tofacitinib. Every receptor here comes from a human donor with alopecia areata.

The chain combines TRBV30 with TRBJ2-1; TRBD1 is a possible D gene (5 bases). V was trimmed by 0 bases and J by 5 bases, leaving 8 bases between them. This CDR3 is built from 13 residues. CDR1 GTSNPN and CDR2 SVGIG come from the germline V gene (reference sequence). CDR3 coding DNA: TGTGCCTGGAGTGTACAAGGGGACAATGAGCAGTTCTTC. This sequence encodes CAWSVQGDNEQFF.

The V gene is TRBV2, the J gene TRBJ2-5, with 14 bases lining up with TRBD2. V was clipped by 7 bases and J by 3 bases; unmatched bases: 16. The CDR3 is 19 residues long. Germline CDR1 is SNHLY and CDR2 is FYNNEI. CDR3 residues: CASTRRPGLAGDPEETQYF. Here the CDR3 DNA reads TGTGCCAGCACCCGACGCCCGGGACTAGCGGGGGACCCAGAAGAGACCCAGTACTTC.

About this clone: Other DNA sequences of this sample code for an identical CDR3. The chain is built from TRBV29-1 and TRBJ2-5, with a tentative D call TRBD1 (6 bases). The CDR3 is 12 residues long. Germline values: CDR1 SQVTM, CDR2 ANQGSEA. Trimming pared 1 base from V and 5 bases from J, leaving 8 bases between. In DNA, the CDR3 is TGCAGCGTTGAAGGAACAGGGGAGACCCAGTACTTC. Its translation is CSVEGTGETQYF.

This clone occurred a few times. This chain uses TRBV29-1 with TRBJ2-7; 11 nucleotides match TRBD1. The CDR3 extends over 13 amino acids. Germline V gene sequence: CDR1 SQVTM, CDR2 ANQGSEA. The ends lost 4 bases at V and 6 bases at J; junction bases unmatched: 5. The CDR3 sequence: CSVARTGGSEQYF. For the CDR3, the DNA is TGCAGCGTTGCCCGGACAGGGGGCAGCGAGCAGTACTTC.

This chain joins TRBV30 and TRBJ2-5, with D perhaps TRBD1 (6 bases). Per germline, CDR1 GTSNPN and CDR2 SVGIG (reference sequence). V shed 5 bases and J shed 2 bases, with 12 bases lying between them. This CDR3 spans 13 amino acids. CDR3 DNA: TGTGCCTGGGACCGACAGGCTCAAGAGACCCAGTACTTC. Translation: CAWDRQAQETQYF.

V is TRBV9 and J is TRBJ2-7; TRBD1 might be the D (5 bases). The CDR3 loop spans 13 amino acids. Germline V lookup: CDR1 SGDLS, CDR2 YYNGEE. Trimming cost V 3 bases and J 7 bases, with 14 bases left between them. CDR3 loop: CASSARTLGEQYF. In DNA, the CDR3 is TGTGCCAGCAGCGCGAGGACACTTGGGGAGCAGTACTTC.

V gene TRBV5-5 combines with J gene TRBJ2-2, with a possible D match to TRBD2 (5 bases). Per the germline V gene, CDR1 is SGHKS and CDR2 is YYEKEE (reference sequence). Trimming stripped 4 bases from V and 6 bases from J, with 10 bases between. The CDR3 extends over 13 amino acids. CDR3 loop: CASSRPGSGELFF. In nucleotides, the CDR3 is TGTGCCAGCAGCCGGCCGGGATCCGGGGAGCTGTTTTTT.

CDR3 sequence: CASRSRDSPNYGYTF. DNA of the CDR3: TGTGCCAGCAGAAGCCGGGACAGCCCTAACTATGGCTACACCTTC. V usage is TRBV6-5 and J usage is TRBJ1-2; 7 positions agree with TRBD1. The CDR3 consists of 15 residues. The ends lost 6 bases at V and 0 bases at J; junction bases unmatched: 7. The germline V gene encodes CDR1 MNHEY and CDR2 SVGAGI.

About this clone: This sample includes further DNA sequences coding for the same CDR3. The chain links TRBV29-1 to TRBJ1-1, with a weak D call TRBD1 (6 bases). The germline gives CDR1 SQVTM, CDR2 ANQGSEA. V lost 6 bases and J 0 bases, leaving 11 bases between the germline ends. The CDR3 contains 13 residues. The CDR3 region is CSVEGVMNTEAFF. CDR3 sequence (DNA): TGCAGCGTAGAGGGGGTTATGAACACTGAAGCTTTCTTT.

This clone was seen once. This chain joins TRBV29-1 and TRBJ1-2; the match to TRBD1 covers 10 bases. The CDR3 loop spans 16 amino acids. Germline loops: CDR1 SQVTM, CDR2 ANQGSEA. With V trimmed by 3 bases and J by 2 bases, 9 bases remained unmatched. CDR3 in amino acids: CSVDRDRGGSNYGYTF. CDR3 in DNA: TGCAGCGTTGACCGGGACAGGGGAGGCTCGAACTATGGCTACACCTTC.

Only one count was recorded for this clone. The chain uses TRBV28 and TRBJ2-3; tentatively, D is TRBD1 (5 bases). CDR3 size: 15 residues. Trimming stripped 1 base from V and 0 bases from J, with 8 bases between. Germline V gene lookup returns CDR1 MDHEN and CDR2 SYDVKM. The CDR3 loop reads CASSLSQGSTDTQYF. CDR3 nucleotides: TGTGCCAGCAGTTTATCTCAGGGTAGCACAGATACGCAGTATTTT.

This clone was detected only a few times. The CDR3 sequence: CASSYRGETQYF. CDR3 bases: TGCGCCAGCAGCTACAGGGGTGAGACCCAGTACTTC. This chain connects TRBV5-1 to TRBJ2-5; 7 nucleotides line up with TRBD1. This CDR3 has 12 amino acids. V shed 3 bases, J shed 5 bases, and the junction held 1 base outside the gene matches. The germline V gene has CDR1 SGHRS and CDR2 YFSETQ.

The chain has TRBV2 and TRBJ1-5; D remains unclear. The CDR3 length is 15 residues. The germline gives CDR1 SNHLY, CDR2 FYNNEI. With 1 base removed from V and 4 bases from J, the gap between germline ends came to 11 bases. In nucleotides, the CDR3 is TGTGCCAGCAGTGAAGGCGACGGCTCTAATCAGCCCCAGCATTTT. Protein: CASSEGDGSNQPQHF.

V and J are TRBV30 and TRBJ2-1, with 7 positions matching TRBD1. Per germline, CDR1 GTSNPN and CDR2 SVGIG (reference sequence). This CDR3 contains 15 residues. With 3 bases clipped from V and 9 bases from J, the junction kept 14 bases outside the gene matches. The CDR3 protein is CAWRIRTGRGSEQFF. CDR3 nucleotides: TGTGCCTGGAGGATTAGGACAGGACGCGGGTCTGAGCAGTTCTTC.

This clone was found a few times. The chain carries TRBV4-2 and TRBJ1-4; D gene ambiguous. The V end was cut by 0 bases, the J end by 7 bases, with 15 bases between. CDR1 and CDR2 (germline): LGHNA, YNFKEQ. The CDR3 has 16 amino acids. The CDR3 DNA is TGTGCCAGCAGCCAAGAGCGGACCCTAGGAGGTGAAAAACTGTTTTTT. It translates to CASSQERTLGGEKLFF.

This clone has just one count. CDR3 sequence reads: CASSPEGDQPQHF. DNA of the CDR3: TGTGCCAGCAGCCCTGAGGGAGATCAGCCCCAGCATTTT. The chain combines TRBV7-9 with TRBJ1-5; the D is unclear. This CDR3 spans 13 amino acids. The V gene lost 5 bases and the J gene lost 5 bases, with 10 bases spanning the gap. In germline, CDR1 is SEHNR, CDR2 FQNEAQ (reference sequence).

The V call is TRBV29-1, the J call TRBJ2-1, with 7 bases matching TRBD2. The length of the CDR3 is 12 residues. Trimming at V came to 7 bases and at J to 8 bases, leaving 8 bases not matched to a gene. Germline lookup yields CDR1 SQVTM and CDR2 ANQGSEA. CDR3 amino acids: CSEGGVYDEQFF. The CDR3 DNA follows: TGCAGCGAGGGAGGGGTCTATGATGAGCAGTTCTTC.

This clone was seen just once. The V gene is TRBV27, the J gene TRBJ2-5; weak D call: TRBD1 (5 bases). Trimming cost V 6 bases and J 7 bases, with 18 bases left between them. This CDR3 is built from 14 residues. Germline V gives CDR1 MNHEY, CDR2 SMNVEV (reference sequence). CDR3 sequence: CASSPHSRVMTQYF. The DNA for the CDR3 is TGTGCCAGCAGCCCGCATTCCAGGGTCATGACCCAGTACTTC.

The chain is built from TRBV11-2 and TRBJ1-1; D gene unclear. CDR3 length equals 14 residues. V was trimmed by 0 bases and J by 5 bases, leaving 10 bases between them. CDR1 and CDR2 (germline): SGHAT, FQNNGV. This CDR3 is CASSLDGSGTEAFF. The CDR3 nucleotides are TGTGCCAGCAGCTTAGATGGTAGTGGGACTGAAGCTTTCTTT.

This clone was found a few times. The chain has TRBV28 and TRBJ2-7, with 8 bases matching TRBD2. Germline trimming cut 7 bases from V and 6 bases from J; bases unmatched to any gene: 11. The germline CDR1 and CDR2 sequences are MDHEN and SYDVKM. This CDR3 comprises 14 residues. CDR3 sequence reads: CASTNPAGGREQYF. DNA of the CDR3: TGTGCCAGCACCAACCCGGCGGGGGGCCGCGAGCAGTACTTC.

The gene calls are TRBV7-2 and TRBJ1-2, with D uncertain. CDR3 size: 14 residues. Germline V CDR1 and CDR2: SGHTA, FQGNSA. The V end lost 8 bases, the J end lost 7 bases, and 20 bases lay between the germline ends. CDR3 bases: TGTGCCAGCGGCTGGGGAGGGAGGAATACTGGCTACACCTTC. It is translated as CASGWGGRNTGYTF.

This clone was found a few times. The chain uses TRBV27 and TRBJ1-1, with D unclear. V shed 5 bases and J shed 4 bases, with 14 bases lying between them. Looked up from germline, CDR1 is MNHEY and CDR2 is SMNVEV (reference sequence). The CDR3 loop spans 14 amino acids. The CDR3 here is CASSPPGGSTEAFF. In nucleotides, the CDR3 is TGTGCCAGCAGTCCTCCAGGCGGGAGCACTGAAGCTTTCTTT.

The chain's CDR3 is CASSYSGDDYGYTF. CDR3 sequence (DNA): TGTGCCAGCAGTTACTCGGGGGATGACTATGGCTACACCTTC. This chain joins TRBV6-6 and TRBJ1-2, with D perhaps matching TRBD1 (5 bases). CDR1 is MNHNY, CDR2 SVGAGI, per germline (reference sequence). V shed 0 bases and J shed 3 bases, with 8 bases lying between them. The CDR3 runs 14 residues.

This chain uses TRBV29-1 with TRBJ1-2; 8 nucleotides match TRBD1. Germline CDR1 is SQVTM and CDR2 is ANQGSEA. Trimming at V came to 6 bases and at J to 6 bases, leaving 6 bases not matched to a gene. This CDR3 has 12 amino acids. The CDR3 loop is CSVGGQVDGYTF. DNA for the CDR3: TGCAGCGTGGGGGGACAGGTGGATGGCTACACCTTC.